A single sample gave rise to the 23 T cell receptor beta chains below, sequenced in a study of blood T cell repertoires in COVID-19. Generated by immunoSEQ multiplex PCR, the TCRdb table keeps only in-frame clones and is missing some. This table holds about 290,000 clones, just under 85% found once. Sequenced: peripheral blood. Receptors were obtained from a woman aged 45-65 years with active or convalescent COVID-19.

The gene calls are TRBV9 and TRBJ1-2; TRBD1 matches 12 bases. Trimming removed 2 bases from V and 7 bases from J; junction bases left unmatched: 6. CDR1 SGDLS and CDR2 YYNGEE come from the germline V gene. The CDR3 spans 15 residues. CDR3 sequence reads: CASSVGTGGASGYTF. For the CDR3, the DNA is TGTGCCAGCAGCGTGGGGACAGGGGGCGCGAGTGGCTACACCTTC.

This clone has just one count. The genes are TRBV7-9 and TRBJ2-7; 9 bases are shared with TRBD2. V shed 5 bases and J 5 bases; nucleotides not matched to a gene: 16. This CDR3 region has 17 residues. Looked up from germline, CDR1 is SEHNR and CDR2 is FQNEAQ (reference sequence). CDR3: CASSPVAGVPPQHEQYF. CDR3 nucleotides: TGTGCCAGCAGCCCGGTAGCGGGAGTCCCGCCTCAACACGAGCAGTACTTC.

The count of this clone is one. The CDR3 is CVSKGGANYGYTF. In DNA, the CDR3 is TGTGTTTCCAAGGGAGGAGCTAACTATGGCTACACCTTC. The chain has TRBV27 and TRBJ1-2; D gene ambiguous. The length of the CDR3 is 13 residues. Germline CDR1 reads MNHEY; CDR2 reads SMNVEV (reference sequence).

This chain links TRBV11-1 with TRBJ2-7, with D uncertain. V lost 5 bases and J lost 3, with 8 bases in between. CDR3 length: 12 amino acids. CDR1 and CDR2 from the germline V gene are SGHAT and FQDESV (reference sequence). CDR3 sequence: CASSRSFYEQYF. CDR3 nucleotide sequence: TGTGCCAGCAGCCGCAGTTTCTACGAGCAGTACTTC.

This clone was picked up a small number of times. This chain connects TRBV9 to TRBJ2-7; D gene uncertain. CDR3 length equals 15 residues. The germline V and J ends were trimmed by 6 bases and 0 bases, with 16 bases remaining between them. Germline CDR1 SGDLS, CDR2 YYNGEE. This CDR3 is CASTRSIEASYEQYF. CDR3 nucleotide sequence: TGTGCCAGCACCCGTAGTATAGAAGCCTCCTACGAGCAGTACTTC.

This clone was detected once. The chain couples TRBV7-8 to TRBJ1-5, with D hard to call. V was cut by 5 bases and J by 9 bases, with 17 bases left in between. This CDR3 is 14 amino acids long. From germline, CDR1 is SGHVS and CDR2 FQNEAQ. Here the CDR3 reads CASSPAAELRPQHF. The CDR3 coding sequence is TGTGCCAGCAGCCCGGCGGCGGAGCTCAGGCCCCAGCATTTT.

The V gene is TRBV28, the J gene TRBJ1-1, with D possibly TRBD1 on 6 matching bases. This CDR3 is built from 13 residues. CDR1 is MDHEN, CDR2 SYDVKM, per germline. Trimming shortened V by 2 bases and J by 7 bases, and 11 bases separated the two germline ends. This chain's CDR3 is CASSLRGGIEAFF. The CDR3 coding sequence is TGTGCCAGCAGTTTAAGGGGGGGGATTGAAGCTTTCTTT. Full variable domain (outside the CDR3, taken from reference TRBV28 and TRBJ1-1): DVKVTQSSRYLVKRTGEKVFLECVQDMDHENMFWYRQDPGLGLRLIYFSYDVKMKEKGDIPEGYSVSREKKERFSLILESASTNQTSMYLCASSLRGGIEAFFGQGTRLTVV.

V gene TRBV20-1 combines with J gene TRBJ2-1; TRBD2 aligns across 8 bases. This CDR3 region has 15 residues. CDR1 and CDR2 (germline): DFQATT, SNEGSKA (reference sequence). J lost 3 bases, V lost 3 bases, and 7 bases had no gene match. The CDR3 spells CSASAGAGVYNEQFF. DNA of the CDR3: TGCAGTGCTAGTGCGGGAGCGGGAGTCTACAATGAGCAGTTCTTC.

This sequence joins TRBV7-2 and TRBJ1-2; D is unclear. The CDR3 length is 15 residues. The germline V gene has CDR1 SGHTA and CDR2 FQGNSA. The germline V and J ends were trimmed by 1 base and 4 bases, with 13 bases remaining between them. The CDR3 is CASSLVGQIVYGYTF. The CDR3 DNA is TGTGCCAGCAGCTTAGTTGGGCAGATAGTCTATGGCTACACCTTC.

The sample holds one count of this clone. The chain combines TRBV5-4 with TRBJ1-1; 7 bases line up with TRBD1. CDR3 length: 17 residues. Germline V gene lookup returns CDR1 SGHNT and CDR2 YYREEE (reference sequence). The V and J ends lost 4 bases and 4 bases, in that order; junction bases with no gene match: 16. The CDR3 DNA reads TGTGCCAGCAGCGGTCACGGGACAGCCAAACTCCGCACTGAAGCTTTCTTT. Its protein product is CASSGHGTAKLRTEAFF.

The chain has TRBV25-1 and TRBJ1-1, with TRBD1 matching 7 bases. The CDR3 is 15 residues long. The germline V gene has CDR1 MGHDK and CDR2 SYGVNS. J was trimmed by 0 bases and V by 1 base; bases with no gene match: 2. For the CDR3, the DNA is TGTGCCAGCAGTGAATCCGACAGGGTGAACACTGAAGCTTTCTTT. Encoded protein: CASSESDRVNTEAFF.

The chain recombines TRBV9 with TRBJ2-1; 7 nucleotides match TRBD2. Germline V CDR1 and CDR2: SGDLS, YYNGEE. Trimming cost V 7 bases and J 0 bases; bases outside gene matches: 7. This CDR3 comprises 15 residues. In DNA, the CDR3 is TGTGCCAGCGCTTTCAGCGGGACCTCCTACAATGAGCAGTTCTTC. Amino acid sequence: CASAFSGTSYNEQFF.

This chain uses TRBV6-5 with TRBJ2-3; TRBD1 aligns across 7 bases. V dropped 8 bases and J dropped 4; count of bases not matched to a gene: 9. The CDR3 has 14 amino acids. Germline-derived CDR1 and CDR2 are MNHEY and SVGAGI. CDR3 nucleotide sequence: TGTGCCAGCGTGGACAGGATTCGGTCAGATACGCAGTATTTT. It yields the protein CASVDRIRSDTQYF.

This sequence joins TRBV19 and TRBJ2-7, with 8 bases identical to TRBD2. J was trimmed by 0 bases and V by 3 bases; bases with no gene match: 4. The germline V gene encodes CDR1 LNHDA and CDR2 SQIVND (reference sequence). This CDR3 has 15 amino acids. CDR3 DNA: TGTGCCAGTAGTATTAGCGGGGTAAGCTCCTACGAGCAGTACTTC. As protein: CASSISGVSSYEQYF.

The CDR3 DNA sequence: TGCGCCAGCAGCCCGACTAGCGGGAGGTGGAATACGCAGTATTTT. This translates into CASSPTSGRWNTQYF. This sequence joins TRBV4-1 and TRBJ2-3, with 13 nucleotides matching TRBD2. The CDR3 covers 15 residues. The ends lost 4 bases at V and 7 bases at J; junction bases unmatched: 5. The germline CDR1 and CDR2 sequences are MGHRA and YSYEKL.

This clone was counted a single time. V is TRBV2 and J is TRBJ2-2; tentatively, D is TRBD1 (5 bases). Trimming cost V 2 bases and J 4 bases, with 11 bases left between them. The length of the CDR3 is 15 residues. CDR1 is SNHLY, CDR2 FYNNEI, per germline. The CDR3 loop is CASSEMGPVTGELFF. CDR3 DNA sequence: TGTGCCAGCAGTGAAATGGGGCCGGTCACCGGGGAGCTGTTTTTT. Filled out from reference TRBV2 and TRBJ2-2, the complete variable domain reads EPEVTQTPSHQVTQMGQEVILRCVPISNHLYFYWYRQILGQKVEFLVSFYNNEISEKSEIFDDQFSVERPDGSNFTLKIRSTKLEDSAMYFCASSEMGPVTGELFFGEGSRLTVL.

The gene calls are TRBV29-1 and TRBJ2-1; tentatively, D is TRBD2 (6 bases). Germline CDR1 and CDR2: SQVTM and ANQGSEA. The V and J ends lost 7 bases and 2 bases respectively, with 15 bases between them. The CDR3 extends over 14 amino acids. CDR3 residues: CSADTSRAYNEQFF. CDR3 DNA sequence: TGCAGCGCTGACACTAGCAGGGCCTACAATGAGCAGTTCTTC.

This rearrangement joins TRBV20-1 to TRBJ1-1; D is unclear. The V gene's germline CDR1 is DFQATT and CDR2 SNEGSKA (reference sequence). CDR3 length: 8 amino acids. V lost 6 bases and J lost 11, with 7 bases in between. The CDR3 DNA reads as TGCAGTGCCCCGAGGGCTTTCTTT. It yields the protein CSAPRAFF.

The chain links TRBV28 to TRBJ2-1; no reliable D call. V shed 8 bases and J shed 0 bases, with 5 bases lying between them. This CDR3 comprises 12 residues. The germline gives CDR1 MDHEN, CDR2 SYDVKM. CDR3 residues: CASESSYNEQFF. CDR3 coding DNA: TGTGCCAGCGAGAGCTCCTACAATGAGCAGTTCTTC.

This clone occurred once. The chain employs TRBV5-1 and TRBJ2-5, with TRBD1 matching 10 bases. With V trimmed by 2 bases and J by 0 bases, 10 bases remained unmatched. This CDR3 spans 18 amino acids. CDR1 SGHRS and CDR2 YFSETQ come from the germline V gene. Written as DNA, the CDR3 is TGCGCCAGCAGCTTTTTCGGGTCCGGGACAGGGGACCAAGAGACCCAGTACTTC. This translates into CASSFFGSGTGDQETQYF.

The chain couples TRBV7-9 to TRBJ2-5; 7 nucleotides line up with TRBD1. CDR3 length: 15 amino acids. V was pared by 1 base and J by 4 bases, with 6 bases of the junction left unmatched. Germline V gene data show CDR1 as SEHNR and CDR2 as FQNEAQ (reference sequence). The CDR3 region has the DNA TGTGCCAGCAGCTTAGGAGGGACAGAGACAGAGACCCAGTACTTC. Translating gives CASSLGGTETETQYF.

In DNA form, the CDR3 reads TGCGCCAGCAGCCCGGGGAGGGGGGTTTACAATGAGCAGTTCTTC. This encodes CASSPGRGVYNEQFF. The V gene is TRBV5-1, the J gene TRBJ2-1; tentatively, D is TRBD2 (7 bases). Trimming took 4 bases from V and 4 from J, leaving 15 bases between them. From germline, CDR1 is SGHRS and CDR2 YFSETQ. This CDR3 contains 15 residues.

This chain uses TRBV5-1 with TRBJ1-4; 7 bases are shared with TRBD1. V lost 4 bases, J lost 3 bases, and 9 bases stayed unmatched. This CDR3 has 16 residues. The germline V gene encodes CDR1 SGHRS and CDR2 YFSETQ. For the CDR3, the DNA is TGCGCCAGCAGCCGGACAGGCACAACCTCTAATGAAAAACTGTTTTTT. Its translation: CASSRTGTTSNEKLFF.